This TCR beta chain is from a study of blood T cells in healthy people across ages. Regarding the study as a whole: Researchers judged that diversity estimates from one million T cells fell short of true values. CMV status of donors was unknown, possibly confounding expanded clonotype changes.

The authors ran a second PCR of 7 to 11 cycles using a sample-barcoded 5' primer and a J-beta primer mix. TCRdb reprocessed the 5' RACE reads with MiXCR, giving one entry per CDR3 protein. The repertoire holds fewer than 1 million distinct CDR3 sequences, with under 45% as singletons. Total RNA was extracted at no less than 5.5 micrograms per sample. In this sample, this clonotype turned up a few times. Its antigen is not known. The V and J ends lost 6 bases and 0 bases, in that order; junction bases with no gene match: 5. Looked up from germline, CDR1 is SNHLY and CDR2 is FYNNEI. There are 15 residues in the CDR3.

The chain couples TRBV2 to TRBJ2-7, with 10 nucleotides matching TRBD1. The sequence came from a man in his 60s in good health. Material: blood. CDR3 protein: CASRPTGGYSYEQYF. In DNA, the CDR3 is TGTGCCAGCAGACCGACAGGGGGCTACTCCTACGAGCAGTACTTC.